These 8 T cell receptor beta chains share one sample of origin, sequenced in a study of T cells in Graves' hyperthyroidism and ophthalmopathy. The source material, RNA transcripts, was used to amplify TCR beta CDR3 regions. A set of HTBI primers served as the primers for a first-round RT-PCR of the TCR CDR3. TCRdb called the multiplex PCR reads again in MiXCR, with one record for every CDR3 protein. Here the sample spans approximately 510,000 distinct CDR3 sequences, around 20% being singletons. Sequencing was carried out using blood. The origin of the receptors is a man younger than 35 with Graves' hyperthyroidism.

This clonotype was recorded many times. This chain joins TRBV6-5 and TRBJ2-5; no clear D gene. Germline V gives CDR1 MNHEY, CDR2 SVGAGI. The CDR3 spans 14 residues. Trimming shortened V by 6 bases and J by 0 bases, and 11 bases separated the two germline ends. CDR3: CASRFLTYQETQYF. The CDR3, as DNA: TGTGCCAGCAGGTTTCTCACTTACCAAGAGACCCAGTACTTC.

This clonotype was found many times. The chain employs TRBV20-1 and TRBJ1-1, with 7 bases identical to TRBD1. Germline V gene sequence: CDR1 DFQATT, CDR2 SNEGSKA (reference sequence). The CDR3 is made up of 12 amino acids. V dropped 6 bases and J dropped 1; count of bases not matched to a gene: 2. The CDR3 bases are TGCAGTGCCCGGACAGGGAACACTGAAGCTTTCTTT. This sequence encodes CSARTGNTEAFF.

Comment on this clonotype: One end of the junction does not line up with germline, which may come from a read error. V is TRBV18 and J is TRBJ2-7, with D uncertain. The length of the CDR3 is 13 residues. Germline V CDR1 and CDR2: KGHSH, LQKENI. CDR3 in amino acids: CASSPDGSNEQYF. The CDR3 region has the DNA TGTGCCAGCTCACCGGATGGCTCCAACGAGCAGTACTTC.

For this clonotype: A much larger clone lies one base from this, so it may be a read error. Here the CDR3 omits its conserved ending phenylalanine or tryptophan, so a read error is the likely source. The chain uses TRBV6-5 and TRBJ1-2; no firm D call. The CDR3 has 14 residues. The germline CDR1 and CDR2 sequences are MNHEY and SVGAGI. The V end was cut by 2 bases, the J end by 8 bases, with 15 bases between. DNA for the CDR3: TGTGCCAGCAGTTACGGCAACTATGGCTCCGGCTACACCTAC. The encoded protein is CASSYGNYGSGYTY.

This clonotype was recorded at least ten times. This chain links TRBV9 with TRBJ1-2, with D perhaps matching TRBD1 (6 bases). The CDR3 consists of 16 residues. Trimming cost V 0 bases and J 1 base, with 13 bases left between them. CDR1 and CDR2 (germline): SGDLS, YYNGEE. The CDR3 reads CASSVAIDRNNYGYTF. CDR3 bases: TGTGCCAGCAGCGTAGCTATTGACAGGAATAACTATGGCTACACCTTC. Drawing the rest from reference TRBV9 and TRBJ1-2, the complete variable domain is DSGVTQTPKHLITATGQRVTLRCSPRSGDLSVYWYQQSLDQGLQFLIQYYNGEERAKGNILERFSAQQFPDLHSELNLSSLELGDSALYFCASSVAIDRNNYGYTFGSGTRLTVV.

This clonotype was picked up many times. The chain has TRBV5-1 and TRBJ2-7; the D gene is possibly TRBD2 (5 bases). Germline lookup yields CDR1 SGHRS and CDR2 YFSETQ. V gave up 1 base and J gave up 7 bases, with 24 bases separating them. The CDR3 is made up of 17 amino acids. The CDR3 reads CASSLSDEGNPLGEQYF. Written as DNA, the CDR3 is TGCGCCAGCAGCTTGTCGGACGAGGGAAATCCCCTGGGGGAGCAGTACTTC.

Many counts were recorded for this clonotype. This chain uses TRBV19 with TRBJ1-1; D is ambiguous. CDR3 length: 13 residues. Germline CDR1 and CDR2: LNHDA and SQIVND (reference sequence). V was shortened by 3 bases and J by 4 bases, with 9 bases between the two germline ends. In DNA, the CDR3 is TGTGCCAGTAGTATTGCCGGCGGCACTGAAGCTTTCTTT. This sequence encodes CASSIAGGTEAFF.

This clonotype was seen many times. The chain couples TRBV20-1 to TRBJ1-1; D is uncertain. The germline V gene has CDR1 DFQATT and CDR2 SNEGSKA (reference sequence). V lost 0 bases and J lost 1, with 9 bases in between. There are 14 residues in the CDR3. The DNA for the CDR3 is TGCAGTGCTAGAGATCTTGACCAGAACACTGAAGCTTTCTTT. The encoded protein is CSARDLDQNTEAFF.